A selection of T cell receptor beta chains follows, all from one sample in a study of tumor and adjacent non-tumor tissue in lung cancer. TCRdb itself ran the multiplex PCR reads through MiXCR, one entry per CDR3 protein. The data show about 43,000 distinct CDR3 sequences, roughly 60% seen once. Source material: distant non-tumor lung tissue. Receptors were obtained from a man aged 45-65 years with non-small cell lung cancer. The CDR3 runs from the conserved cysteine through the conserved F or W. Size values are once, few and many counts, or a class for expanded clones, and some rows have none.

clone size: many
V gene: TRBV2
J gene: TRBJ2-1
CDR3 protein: CASSGEGNTYNEQFF

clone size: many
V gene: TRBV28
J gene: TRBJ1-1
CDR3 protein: CASSSQGDTEAFF

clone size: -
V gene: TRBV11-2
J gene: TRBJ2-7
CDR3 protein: CAGTTQGTSYAQYF

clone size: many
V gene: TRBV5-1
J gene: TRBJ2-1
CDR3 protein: CASSLGPAGEQFF

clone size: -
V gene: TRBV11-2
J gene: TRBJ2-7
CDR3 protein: CASSLGGTSVSPYEQYF

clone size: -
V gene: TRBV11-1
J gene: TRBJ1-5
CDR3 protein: CANSFTGVISQHF

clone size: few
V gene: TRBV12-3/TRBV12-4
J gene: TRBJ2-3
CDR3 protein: CASRTGWAATDTQYF

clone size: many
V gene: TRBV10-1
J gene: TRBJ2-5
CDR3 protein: CASSESRNPGAETQYF

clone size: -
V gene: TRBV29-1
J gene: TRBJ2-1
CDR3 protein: CSNELLAGGLNEQFF

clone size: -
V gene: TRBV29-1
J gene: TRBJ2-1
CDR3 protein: CNVERLGNEQFF

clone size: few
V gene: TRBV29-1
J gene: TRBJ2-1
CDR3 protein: CSVDPSAGMNEHFF

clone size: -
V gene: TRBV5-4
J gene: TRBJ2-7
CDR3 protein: CDSSGGGRAPSYEQYF

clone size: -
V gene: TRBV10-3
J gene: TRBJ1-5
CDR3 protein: CAVSDGTQPQHF

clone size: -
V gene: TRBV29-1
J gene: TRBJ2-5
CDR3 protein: CSLENSAGEGLYF

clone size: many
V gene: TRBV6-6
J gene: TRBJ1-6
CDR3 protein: CASRATGQLSSPLHF

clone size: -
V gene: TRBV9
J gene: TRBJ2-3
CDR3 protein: CASSVAVSRSAQYF

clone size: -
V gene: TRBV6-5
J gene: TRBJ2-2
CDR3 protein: CASRGVLNTGELFF

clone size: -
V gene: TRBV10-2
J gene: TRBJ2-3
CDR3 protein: CTSSEPRGTSTDTQYF

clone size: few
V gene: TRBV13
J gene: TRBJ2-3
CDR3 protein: CASSTPGPGWDTQYF

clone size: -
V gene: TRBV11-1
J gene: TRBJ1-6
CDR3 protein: CTSSIEDLGSPLHF

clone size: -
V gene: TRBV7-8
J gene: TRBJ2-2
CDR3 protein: CASNPPHSNTGELFF

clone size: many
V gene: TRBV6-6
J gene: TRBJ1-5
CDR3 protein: CASSPRQGPYQPQHF

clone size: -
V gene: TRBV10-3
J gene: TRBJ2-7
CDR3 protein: CAISEKGLGYEQYF

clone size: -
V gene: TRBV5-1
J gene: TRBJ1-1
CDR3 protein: CAGSHNTGVNTEAFF

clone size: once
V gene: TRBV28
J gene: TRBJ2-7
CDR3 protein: CVSSPPGSGTSYEQYF

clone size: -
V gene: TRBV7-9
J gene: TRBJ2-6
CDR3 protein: CASSRQNSGAIVLTF

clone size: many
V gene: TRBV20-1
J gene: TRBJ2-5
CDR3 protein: CSAPTPFQEVQYF

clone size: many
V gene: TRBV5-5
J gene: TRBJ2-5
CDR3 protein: CASSSGQGTQETQYF

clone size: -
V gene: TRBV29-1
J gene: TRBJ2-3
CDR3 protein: CSALTGWADAQYF

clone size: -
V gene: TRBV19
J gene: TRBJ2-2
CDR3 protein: CASSYTTGFSYTGELFF

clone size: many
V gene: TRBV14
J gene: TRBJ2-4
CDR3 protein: CASSRTSGLAKNIQYF

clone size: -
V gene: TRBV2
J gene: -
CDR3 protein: CATLGQGASTQYF

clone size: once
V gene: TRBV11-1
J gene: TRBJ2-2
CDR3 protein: CGSFQGRPGELFF

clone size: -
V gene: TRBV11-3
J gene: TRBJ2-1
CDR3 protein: CASNPAGPGGAYNEHFF

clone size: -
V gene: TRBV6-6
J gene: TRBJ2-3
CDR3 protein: CPSSYSEREQGDTQYF

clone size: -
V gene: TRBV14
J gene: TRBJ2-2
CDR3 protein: CASSQPGLAGGTGELFF

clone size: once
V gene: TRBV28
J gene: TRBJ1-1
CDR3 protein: CASERGTGEDFF

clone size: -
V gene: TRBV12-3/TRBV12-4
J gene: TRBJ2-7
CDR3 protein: CGSSLAGGDAYERYF

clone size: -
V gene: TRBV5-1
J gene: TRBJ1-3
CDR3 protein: CANSPGQPSSGNTIYF

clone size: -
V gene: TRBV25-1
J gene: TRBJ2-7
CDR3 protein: CASSDGTGWNEQYF

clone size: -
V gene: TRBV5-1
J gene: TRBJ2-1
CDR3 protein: CASSLAVGGAYNEQFF

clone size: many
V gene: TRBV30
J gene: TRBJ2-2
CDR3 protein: CAWRVNRATLTGELFF

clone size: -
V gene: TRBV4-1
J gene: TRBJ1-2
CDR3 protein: CAAGQVSPYYGYTF

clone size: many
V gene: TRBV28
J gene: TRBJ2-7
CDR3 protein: CASSSMSRTYEQYF

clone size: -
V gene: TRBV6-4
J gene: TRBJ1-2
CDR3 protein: CASSDRAGTSDYTF

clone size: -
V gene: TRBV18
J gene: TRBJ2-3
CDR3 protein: CASSSTSWGADTQYF

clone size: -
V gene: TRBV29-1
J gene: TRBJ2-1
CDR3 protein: CSVVPQEMVGVDEQFF

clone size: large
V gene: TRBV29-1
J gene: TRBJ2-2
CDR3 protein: CSVQGPDAGELFF